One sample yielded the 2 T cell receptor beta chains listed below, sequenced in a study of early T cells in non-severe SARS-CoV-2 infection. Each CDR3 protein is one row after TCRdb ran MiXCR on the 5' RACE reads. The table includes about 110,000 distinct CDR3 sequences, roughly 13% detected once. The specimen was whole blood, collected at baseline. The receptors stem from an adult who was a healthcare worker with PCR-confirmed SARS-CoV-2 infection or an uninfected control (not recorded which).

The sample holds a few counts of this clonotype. CDR3 region: CASSPGQTLKLYF. The CDR3 bases are TGTGCCAGCAGCCCGGGACAGACCCTTAAATTGTACTTC. The chain has TRBV7-6 and TRBJ2-7; 7 positions match TRBD1. Looked up from germline, CDR1 is SGHVS and CDR2 is FNYEAQ. The J segment lost 12 bases and the V segment lost 5 bases, leaving 13 bases of the junction unmatched. The CDR3 is 13 residues long.

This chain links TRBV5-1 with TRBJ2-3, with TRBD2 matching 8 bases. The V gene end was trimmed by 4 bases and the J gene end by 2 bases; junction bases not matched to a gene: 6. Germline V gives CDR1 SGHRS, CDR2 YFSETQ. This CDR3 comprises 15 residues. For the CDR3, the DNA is TGCGCCAGCAGCCCCCAACTAGCGGACACAGATACGCAGTATTTT. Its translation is CASSPQLADTDTQYF.